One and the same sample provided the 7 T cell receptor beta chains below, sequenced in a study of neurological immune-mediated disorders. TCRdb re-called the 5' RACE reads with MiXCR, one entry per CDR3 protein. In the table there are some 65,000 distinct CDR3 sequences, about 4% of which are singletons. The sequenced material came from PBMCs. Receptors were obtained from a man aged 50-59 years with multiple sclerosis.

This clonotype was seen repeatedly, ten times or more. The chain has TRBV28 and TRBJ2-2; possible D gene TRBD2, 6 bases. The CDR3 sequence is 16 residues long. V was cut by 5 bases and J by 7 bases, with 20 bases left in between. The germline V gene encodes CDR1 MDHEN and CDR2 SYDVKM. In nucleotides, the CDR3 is TGTGCCAGCAGTGGAGGCTACGGGGGTACTGGCGGGGAGCTGTTTTTT. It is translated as CASSGGYGGTGGELFF.

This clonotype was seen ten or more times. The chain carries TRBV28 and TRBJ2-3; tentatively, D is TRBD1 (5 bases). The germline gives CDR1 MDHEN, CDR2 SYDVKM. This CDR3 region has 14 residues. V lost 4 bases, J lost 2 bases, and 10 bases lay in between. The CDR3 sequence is CASSSPTDTDTQYF. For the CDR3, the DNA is TGTGCCAGCAGTTCCCCGACAGACACAGATACGCAGTATTTT. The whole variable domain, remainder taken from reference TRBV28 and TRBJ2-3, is DVKVTQSSRYLVKRTGEKVFLECVQDMDHENMFWYRQDPGLGLRLIYFSYDVKMKEKGDIPEGYSVSREKKERFSLILESASTNQTSMYLCASSSPTDTDTQYFGPGTRLTVL.

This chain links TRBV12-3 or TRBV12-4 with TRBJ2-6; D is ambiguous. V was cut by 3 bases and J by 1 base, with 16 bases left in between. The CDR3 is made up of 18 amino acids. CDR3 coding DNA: TGTGCCAGCAGTTTTCCCCCCGGGTGGCAGTCTGGGGCCAACGTCCTGACTTTC. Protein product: CASSFPPGWQSGANVLTF.

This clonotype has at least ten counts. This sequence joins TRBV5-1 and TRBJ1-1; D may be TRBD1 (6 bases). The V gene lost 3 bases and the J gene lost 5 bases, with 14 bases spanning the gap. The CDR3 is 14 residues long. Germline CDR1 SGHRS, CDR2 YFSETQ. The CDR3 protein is CASSSTGFSTEAFF. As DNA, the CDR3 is TGCGCCAGCAGCTCTACAGGGTTTTCAACTGAAGCTTTCTTT.

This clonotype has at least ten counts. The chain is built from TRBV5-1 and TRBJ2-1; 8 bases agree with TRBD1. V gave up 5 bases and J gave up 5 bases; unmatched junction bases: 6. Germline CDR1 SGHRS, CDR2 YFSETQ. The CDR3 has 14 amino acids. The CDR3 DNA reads TGCGCCAGCAGACAAGACAGGGGAGACAATGAGCAGTTCTTC. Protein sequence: CASRQDRGDNEQFF.

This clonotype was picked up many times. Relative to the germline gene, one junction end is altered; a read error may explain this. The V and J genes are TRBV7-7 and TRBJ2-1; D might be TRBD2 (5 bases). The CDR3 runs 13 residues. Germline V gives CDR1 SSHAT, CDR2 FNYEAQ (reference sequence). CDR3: CASSPTYAGEQFF. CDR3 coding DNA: TGTGCTAGCAGCCCCACTTATGCGGGTGAGCAGTTCTTC.

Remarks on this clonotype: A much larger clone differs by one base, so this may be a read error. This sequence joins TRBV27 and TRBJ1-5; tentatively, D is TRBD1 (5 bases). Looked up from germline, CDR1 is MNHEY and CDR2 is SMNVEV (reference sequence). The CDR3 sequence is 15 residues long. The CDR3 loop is CASSPQRGVNQPQNF. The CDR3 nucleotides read TGTGCCAGCAGTCCCCAGAGAGGGGTCAATCAGCCCCAGAATTTT.